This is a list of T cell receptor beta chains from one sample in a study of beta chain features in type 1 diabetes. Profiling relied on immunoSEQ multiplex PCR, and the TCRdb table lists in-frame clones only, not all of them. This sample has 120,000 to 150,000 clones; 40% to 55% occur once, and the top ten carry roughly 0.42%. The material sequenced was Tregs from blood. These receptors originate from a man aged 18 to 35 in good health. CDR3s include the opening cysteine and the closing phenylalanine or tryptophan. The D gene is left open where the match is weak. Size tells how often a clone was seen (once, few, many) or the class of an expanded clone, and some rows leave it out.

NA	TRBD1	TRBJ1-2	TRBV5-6	CASSLVPAGGGYTF	TGTGCCAGCAGCTTGGTCCCGGCAGGGGGGGGCTACACCTTC
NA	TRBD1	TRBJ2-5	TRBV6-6	CASSFPDRGQETQYF	TGTGCCAGCAGTTTCCCGGACAGGGGTCAAGAGACCCAGTACTTC
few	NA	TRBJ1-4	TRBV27	CASSLLGGSEKLFF	TGTGCCAGCAGTTTATTAGGAGGAAGTGAAAAACTGTTTTTT
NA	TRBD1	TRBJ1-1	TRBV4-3	CASSRGTVNTEAFF	TGCGCCAGCAGCCGAGGGACAGTCAACACTGAAGCTTTCTTT
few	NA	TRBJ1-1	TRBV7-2	CASSRRASAEAFF	TGTGCCAGCAGCAGGAGGGCTTCGGCTGAAGCTTTCTTT
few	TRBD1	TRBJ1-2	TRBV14	CASSLSGTGWSNGYTF	TGTGCCAGCAGCCTCTCCGGGACAGGGTGGTCGAATGGCTACACCTTC
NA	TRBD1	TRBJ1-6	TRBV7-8	CASSPTGNNSPLHF	TGTGCCAGCAGTCCGACAGGGAATAATTCACCCCTCCACTTT
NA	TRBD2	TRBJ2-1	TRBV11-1	CASSSLRRGGEQFF	TGTGCCAGCAGCTCTCTCCGGCGGGGGGGCGAACAGTTCTTC
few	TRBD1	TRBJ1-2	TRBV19	CASTRDSLNYGYTF	TGTGCCAGTACCAGGGACAGCCTCAACTATGGCTACACCTTC
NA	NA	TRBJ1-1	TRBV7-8	CASSSTGQSTEAFF	TGTGCCAGCAGCTCGACAGGACAGAGCACTGAAGCTTTCTTT
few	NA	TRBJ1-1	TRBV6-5	CASSFRGGTEAFF	TGTGCCAGCAGTTTCAGGGGTGGCACTGAAGCTTTCTTT
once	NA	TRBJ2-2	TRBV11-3	CASSLRGNTGELFF	TGTGCCAGCAGCTTGCGGGGAAACACCGGGGAGCTGTTTTTT
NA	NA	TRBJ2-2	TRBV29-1	CSVAPAGSNTGELFF	TGCAGCGTCGCGCCTGCGGGCTCGAACACCGGGGAGCTGTTTTTT